These T cell receptor beta chains were read from a single sample in a study of blood T cell repertoires in COVID-19. Repertoires were generated with immunoSEQ multiplex PCR, while TCRdb's copy carries only in-frame clones and drops some. The sample consists of fewer than 300,000 clones, about nine tenths of them appearing once. The sequenced material came from peripheral blood. These receptor sequences come from a woman between 25 and 40 years old with COVID-19, enrolled during active disease. Each CDR3 is given with its conserved first and last residue. A D gene is named only where the DNA matches it firmly. The listing skips clone size in some rows; elsewhere it reads once, few, many or a size class.

d_call	cdr3_length	clone_size	v_call	j_call	cdr3_aa	cdr3_nt
TRBD1	13	.	TRBV5-4	TRBJ1-2	CASSPETGDGYTF	TGTGCCAGCAGCCCAGAGACAGGGGATGGCTACACCTTC
.	13	.	TRBV27	TRBJ1-5	CASSEVRNQPQHF	TGTGCCAGCAGTGAGGTCCGCAATCAGCCCCAGCATTTT
.	16	few	TRBV5-1	TRBJ2-2	CASSLEGTRYTGELFF	TGCGCCAGCAGCTTGGAGGGTACTAGATACACCGGGGAGCTGTTTTTT
.	13	.	TRBV5-1	TRBJ1-1	CASSVQENTEAFF	TGCGCCAGCAGTGTCCAGGAGAACACTGAAGCTTTCTTT
.	14	.	TRBV25-1	TRBJ1-1	CASSDRLGNTEAFF	TGTGCCAGCAGTGATCGACTTGGGAACACTGAAGCTTTCTTT
.	15	.	TRBV3-1/TRBV3-2	TRBJ2-5	CASSQDKRVVETQYF	TGTGCCAGCAGCCAAGATAAGAGGGTTGTGGAGACCCAGTACTTC
TRBD1	15	few	TRBV25-1	TRBJ1-3	CASSEPGTAGNTIYF	TGTGCCAGCAGTGAACCCGGGACAGCGGGAAACACCATATATTTT
TRBD1	14	.	TRBV28	TRBJ1-5	CASRGTGGHQPQHF	TGTGCCAGCAGGGGGACAGGGGGTCATCAGCCCCAGCATTTT
.	14	.	TRBV5-1	TRBJ2-5	CASSLERPRETQYF	TGCGCCAGCAGCTTGGAACGTCCTCGGGAGACCCAGTACTTC
.	12	.	TRBV29-1	TRBJ1-2	CSVGGQGYGYTF	TGCAGCGTTGGGGGGCAGGGTTACGGCTACACCTTC
TRBD1	14	.	TRBV5-1	TRBJ1-1	CASILGQGVGEAFF	TGCGCCAGCATATTGGGACAGGGAGTCGGTGAAGCTTTCTTT
TRBD1	14	.	TRBV28	TRBJ1-2	CASSLYRQGGIPFF	TGTGCCAGCAGTCTCTACAGACAGGGTGGGATTCCCTTCTTC
TRBD1	14	.	TRBV9	TRBJ1-5	CASSAGTGTQPQHF	TGTGCCAGCAGCGCTGGGACAGGGACCCAGCCCCAGCATTTT
TRBD1	13	.	TRBV6-5	TRBJ1-2	CASWTGGNYGYTF	TGTGCCTCCTGGACAGGGGGAAACTATGGCTACACCTTC
TRBD1	14	.	TRBV6-6	TRBJ1-2	CASSPGQGRYGYTF	TGTGCCAGCAGTCCGGGACAGGGCCGCTATGGCTACACCTTC
TRBD1	14	once	TRBV2	TRBJ1-5	CASSAQGQGQPQHF	TGTGCCAGCAGTGCACAGGGGCAGGGTCAGCCCCAGCATTTT
TRBD2	15	.	TRBV6-5	TRBJ2-7	CASRVGTKMSYEQYF	TGTGCCAGCAGAGTAGGGACTAAAATGTCGTACGAGCAGTACTTC